This TCR beta chain derives from a study of T cell changes during pregnancy in multiple sclerosis. This table comes from immunoSEQ multiplex PCR, and its TCRdb copy is limited to in-frame clones, with some not included. The table shows about 70,000 clones, with roughly 94% occurring only once. The J segment lost 7 bases and the V segment lost 2 bases, leaving 8 bases of the junction unmatched. The germline V gene has CDR1 MNHNS and CDR2 SASEGT. CDR3 size: 16 residues. In its sample, this clone ranks as medium-sized (0.01 to 0.1%). The sequences come from peripheral blood, collected in the third trimester of pregnancy. The TCR originated in a female donor with multiple sclerosis, enrolled in a pregnancy study. The chain joins TRBV6-1 to TRBJ1-4, with 9 nucleotides matching TRBD1. DNA of the CDR3: TGTGCCAGCAGTGAATTAACCGGGACAGGGCGTGAAAAACTGTTTTTT. Amino acids: CASSELTGTGREKLFF.